This passage covers 32 T cell receptor beta chains from one sample sequenced in a study of spatial heterogeneity in lung cancer. TCRdb processed the 5' RACE reads anew with MiXCR; each CDR3 protein has one entry. Of around 9,700 distinct CDR3 sequences in the sample, around 8.3% are singletons; the top ten hold around 22%. The sample's time point: sample taken at primary tumor resection. These receptors' antigens are unknown. Study results and caveats: For expanded intratumoral alpha and beta TCRs, counts tracked tumor mutation counts.

Sequencing used lung tumor tissue, obtained at surgery. All receptors come from a female donor with early-stage non-small cell lung cancer.

This clonotype was seen repeatedly, ten times or more. As an off-target read in a library built for alpha chains, this beta chain has a frequency of little significance. V and J are TRBV12-3 or TRBV12-4 and TRBJ1-1; D possibly corresponds to TRBD1 (5 bases). This CDR3 spans 13 amino acids. With 6 bases removed from V and 7 bases from J, the gap between germline ends came to 15 bases. The CDR3 protein is CASRTAGHGEAFF. The CDR3, as DNA: TGTGCCAGCAGGACCGCAGGGCACGGTGAAGCTTTCTTT.

This clonotype was observed at least ten times. The library was built for alpha chains, so this beta chain is an off-target read and its size means little. This chain connects TRBV27 to TRBJ1-1; D perhaps matches TRBD1 (6 bases). The germline V and J ends were trimmed by 7 bases and 3 bases, with 18 bases remaining between them. CDR3 length: 15 residues. Per germline, CDR1 MNHEY and CDR2 SMNVEV (reference sequence). The CDR3 DNA follows: TGTGCCAGCACCTTCTTGGGGGGGGCGGACACTGAAGCTTTCTTT. Protein: CASTFLGGADTEAFF.

In this sample, this clonotype turned up many times. This beta chain represents an off-target read in a library built for alpha chains; its size is of limited meaning. The gene calls are TRBV6-5 and TRBJ2-3, with unresolved D. Germline V CDR1 and CDR2: MNHEY, SVGAGI. The CDR3 covers 14 residues. Trimming took 2 bases from V and 2 from J, leaving 8 bases between them. Here the CDR3 reads CASSYGSTTDTQYF. CDR3 coding DNA: TGTGCCAGCAGTTACGGCAGTACCACAGATACGCAGTATTTT.

The sample holds many counts of this clonotype. In a library made to pick up alpha chains, this beta chain is a stray read with a size that means little. The V gene is TRBV6-6, the J gene TRBJ2-2; possibly TRBD1 for D (5 bases). CDR1 is MNHNY, CDR2 SVGAGI, per germline (reference sequence). The ends were cut back, 0 bases at V and 4 bases at J, with 15 bases in the middle. This CDR3 is built from 17 residues. CDR3 nucleotides: TGTGCCAGCAGTTACTCGGGCCCCGGAAGGGGCACCGGGGAGCTGTTTTTT. Translated, it gives CASSYSGPGRGTGELFF.

By its share, this clonotype is medium-sized. This beta chain is an off-target read within a library intended for alpha chains, so its frequency means little. The genes are TRBV29-1 and TRBJ2-3; the D is unclear. CDR1 is SQVTM, CDR2 ANQGSEA, per germline. V lost 5 bases and J 3 bases, leaving 18 bases between the germline ends. The CDR3 is 15 amino acids. CDR3 nucleotides: TGCAGCGTTCTCGTCGAAGAGTGGGTTACAGATACGCAGTATTTT. It codes for CSVLVEEWVTDTQYF.

There are many counts of this clonotype. This beta chain appears as a stray read in a library generated for alpha chains; its size is not informative. This chain joins TRBV5-4 and TRBJ1-1, with D unclear. CDR3 size: 16 residues. The V gene lost 4 bases and the J gene lost 5 bases, with 21 bases spanning the gap. Germline values: CDR1 SGHNT, CDR2 YYREEE (reference sequence). The CDR3 here is CASSHPSRLVETEAFF. The CDR3 DNA follows: TGTGCCAGCAGCCACCCTTCGAGGCTGGTAGAAACTGAAGCTTTCTTT.

This clonotype was detected many times. In a library made to pick up alpha chains, this beta chain is a stray read with a size that means little. This chain joins TRBV28 and TRBJ2-5, with D unresolved. Germline V lookup: CDR1 MDHEN, CDR2 SYDVKM. V lost 2 bases, J lost 2 bases, and 9 bases lay in between. The CDR3 loop spans 14 amino acids. As DNA, the CDR3 is TGTGCCAGCAGTTTAGACCCGCAGCAAGAGACCCAGTACTTC. The encoded protein is CASSLDPQQETQYF.

This clonotype has ten or more counts. Since the library was made to target alpha chains, this beta chain is a stray read and its abundance is not meaningful. The chain has TRBV6-2 or TRBV6-3 and TRBJ2-7; no definite D call. The V end was cut by 2 bases, the J end by 2 bases, with 10 bases between. This CDR3 is 14 amino acids long. The germline V gene has CDR1 MNHEY and CDR2 SVGEGT. DNA for the CDR3: TGTGCCAGCAGTTACGACGGTACTACCTACGAGCAGTACTTC. It specifies CASSYDGTTYEQYF.

By sample fraction, this clonotype is medium-sized. This beta chain is a stray sequence in a library constructed for alpha chains; its clone size is not meaningful. The rearrangement uses TRBV6-6 and TRBJ2-5; 11 bases match TRBD2. The CDR3 extends over 11 amino acids. Germline V CDR1 and CDR2: MNHNY, SVGAGI (reference sequence). The CDR3 sequence is CGSGGEETQYF. CDR3 nucleotide sequence: TGTGGTAGCGGGGGGGAGGAGACCCAGTACTTC.

This clonotype was counted ten times or more. Within a library made for alpha chains, this beta chain is off target, and its count is uninformative. The chain uses TRBV27 and TRBJ1-6; D is uncertain. Germline V gene sequence: CDR1 MNHEY, CDR2 SMNVEV (reference sequence). This CDR3 is built from 14 residues. V lost 1 base to trimming and J lost 8 bases, with 9 bases between them. The CDR3 nucleotides are TGTGCCAGCAGTTTATTCGGGCGGGATTCACCCCTCCACTTT. Protein product: CASSLFGRDSPLHF.

This clonotype was recorded a few times. This beta chain was picked up by a library intended for alpha chains and is off target, so its count carries little meaning. The V gene is TRBV5-1, the J gene TRBJ2-7; a weak D match, TRBD1 (8 bases). The V gene's germline CDR1 is SGHRS and CDR2 YFSETQ. Trimming removed 2 bases from V and 2 bases from J, with 11 bases in between. The CDR3 length is 14 residues. The CDR3 loop is CASSLTGGAYEQYF. In nucleotides, the CDR3 is TGCGCCAGCAGCTTAACAGGGGGGGCCTACGAGCAGTACTTC.

This clonotype has a count of ten or more. As an off-target read in a library built for alpha chains, this beta chain has a frequency of little significance. The V call is TRBV20-1, the J call TRBJ2-7; TRBD1 matches at 7 bases. The germline V gene encodes CDR1 DFQATT and CDR2 SNEGSKA (reference sequence). CDR3 length equals 17 residues. After removal of 6 bases from V and 2 bases from J, the junction contained 19 bases not matched to a gene. For the CDR3, the DNA is TGCAGTGCATCAGACAGGGCGACCCCTTCGCCTACCTACGAGCAGTACTTC. Protein: CSASDRATPSPTYEQYF.

By its share, this clonotype is medium-sized (0.01 to 0.1%). The library was built for alpha chains, so this beta chain is an off-target read and its size means little. J is TRBJ1-1 and V is TRBV20-1; D is ambiguous. V gave up 1 base and J gave up 1 base, with 4 bases separating them. CDR3 length equals 12 residues. Germline lookup yields CDR1 DFQATT and CDR2 SNEGSKA (reference sequence). As DNA, the CDR3 is TGCAGTGCTAGAGCAGGGAACACTGAAGCTTTCTTT. Amino acids: CSARAGNTEAFF.

Sample share makes this clonotype medium-sized. The size of this beta chain means little, since it is a stray read in a library made for alpha chains. The V and J genes are TRBV28 and TRBJ2-2; D is possibly TRBD1 (5 bases). Trimming removed 2 bases at V and 4 bases at J, with 5 bases between. There are 13 residues in the CDR3. Germline loops: CDR1 MDHEN, CDR2 SYDVKM. The CDR3 reads CASSLRGTGELFF. The CDR3 DNA reads as TGTGCCAGCAGTTTAAGGGGCACCGGGGAGCTGTTTTTT.

This clonotype was detected ten times or more. With the library built for alpha chains, this beta chain is off target and its frequency is not meaningful. The J gene is TRBJ2-3, the V gene TRBV7-8; 8 bases agree with TRBD1. The V and J ends lost 8 bases and 4 bases, in that order; junction bases with no gene match: 11. CDR1 SGHVS and CDR2 FQNEAQ come from the germline V gene. This CDR3 has 15 amino acids. The CDR3 here is CASHSRTGKADTQYF. Written as DNA, the CDR3 is TGTGCCAGCCACTCCCGGACAGGGAAGGCAGATACGCAGTATTTT.

This clonotype has only a few counts. The library was prepared for alpha chains; this beta chain is a stray read, so its frequency means little. The chain links TRBV5-4 to TRBJ2-7; D not certain. The germline gives CDR1 SGHNT, CDR2 YYREEE (reference sequence). The CDR3 spans 17 residues. With 0 bases removed from V and 1 base from J, the gap between germline ends came to 17 bases. The chain's CDR3 is CASSLERDTYKSYEQYF. In DNA form, the CDR3 reads TGTGCCAGCAGCTTGGAGCGCGACACTTACAAGTCCTACGAGCAGTACTTC.

In this sample, this clonotype turned up many times. Since the library was made to target alpha chains, this beta chain is a stray read and its abundance is not meaningful. The chain is built from TRBV15 and TRBJ2-1; TRBD1 is a possible D gene (6 bases). V gave up 8 bases and J gave up 0 bases, with 14 bases separating them. The CDR3 loop spans 15 amino acids. Germline V CDR1 and CDR2: LNHNV, YYDKDF (reference sequence). For the CDR3, the DNA is TGTGCCACCCGGAAAACAGGGATCTCCTACAATGAGCAGTTCTTC. It yields the protein CATRKTGISYNEQFF.

At least ten counts were recorded for this clonotype. This beta chain slipped into a library made for alpha chains as a stray read, so its size is not meaningful. The rearrangement uses TRBV6-2 or TRBV6-3 and TRBJ1-2; possibly TRBD1 for D (6 bases). The CDR3 loop spans 13 amino acids. V lost 8 bases and J 2 bases, leaving 12 bases between the germline ends. Germline V lookup: CDR1 MNHEY, CDR2 SVGEGT. In nucleotides, the CDR3 is TGTGCCAGCTGGGGGCAGCCCAACTATGGCTACACCTTC. Its protein product is CASWGQPNYGYTF.

In its sample, this clonotype is medium-sized. In a library made to pick up alpha chains, this beta chain is a stray read with a size that means little. The rearrangement joins TRBV3-1 to TRBJ1-3, with D maybe TRBD1 (6 bases). The germline V and J ends were trimmed by 2 bases and 1 base, with 12 bases remaining between them. This CDR3 has 16 amino acids. Germline CDR1 reads LGHDT; CDR2 reads YNNKEL (reference sequence). This CDR3 is CASSQIQGVSGNTIYF. The DNA of the CDR3 is TGTGCCAGCAGCCAAATACAGGGTGTTTCTGGAAACACCATATATTTT.

Remarks on this clonotype: A library made for alpha chains picked up this beta chain off target, so its size means little. The chain carries TRBV29-1 and TRBJ2-7; 9 bases are a match to TRBD1. The CDR3 is 15 amino acids. V shed 5 bases and J 3 bases; nucleotides not matched to a gene: 11. The germline V gene has CDR1 SQVTM and CDR2 ANQGSEA. The CDR3 nucleotides are TGCAGCGTTCCGAGCCGGGACAGGGTTGTCTACGAGCAGTACTTC. As protein: CSVPSRDRVVYEQYF.

In its sample, this clonotype was seen many times. Since it is a stray read in a library aimed at alpha chains, this beta chain has a size that is not meaningful. This sequence joins TRBV5-1 and TRBJ2-5; D is unresolved. Germline CDR1 and CDR2: SGHRS and YFSETQ. V was trimmed by 3 bases and J by 3 bases, leaving 6 bases between them. CDR3 length equals 12 residues. This CDR3 is CASSSNKETQYF. In nucleotides, the CDR3 is TGCGCCAGCAGCTCCAACAAAGAGACCCAGTACTTC.

By proportion, this clonotype is large. This beta chain is a stray read from a library made for alpha chains; its abundance is not meaningful. The chain combines TRBV12-3 or TRBV12-4 with TRBJ1-1; D may be TRBD1 (6 bases). V lost 7 bases to trimming and J lost 1 base, with 19 bases between them. The length of the CDR3 is 16 residues. DNA of the CDR3: TGTGCCAGCACTTTTTCCCGGGGGCCGGGGAACACTGAAGCTTTCTTT. It yields the protein CASTFSRGPGNTEAFF.

This clonotype has at least ten counts. This beta chain is an unintended read in a library built for alpha chains; its size means little. The chain combines TRBV19 with TRBJ2-2; maybe TRBD2 (6 bases). The germline gives CDR1 LNHDA, CDR2 SQIVND (reference sequence). The CDR3 loop spans 14 amino acids. V was trimmed by 4 bases and J by 2 bases, leaving 8 bases between them. CDR3: CASSSGVNTGELFF. The CDR3 DNA reads TGTGCCAGTAGTAGCGGGGTTAACACCGGGGAGCTGTTTTTT.

There are many counts of this clonotype. Found in a library prepared for alpha chains, this beta chain is an off-target read, and its abundance has little meaning. V and J are TRBV12-5 and TRBJ2-1; D may be TRBD2 (6 bases). The ends were cut back, 2 bases at V and 8 bases at J, with 13 bases in the middle. Germline CDR1 is LGHNT and CDR2 is FRNRAP. CDR3 length: 14 residues. CDR3 amino acids: CASGLTAGIDEQFF. The CDR3 DNA sequence: TGTGCTAGTGGTTTGACGGCGGGGATAGATGAGCAGTTCTTC. Full variable domain (remainder filled in from reference TRBV12-5 and TRBJ2-1): DARVTQTPRHKVTEMGQEVTMRCQPILGHNTVFWYRQTMMQGLELLAYFRNRAPLDDSGMPKDRFSAEMPDATLATLKIQPSEPRDSAVYFCASGLTAGIDEQFFGPGTRLTVL.

This clonotype is medium-sized (0.01 to 0.1%) by share. This beta chain is an off-target read within a library intended for alpha chains, so its frequency means little. The chain recombines TRBV9 with TRBJ2-1; TRBD2 matches 8 bases. The germline V gene encodes CDR1 SGDLS and CDR2 YYNGEE. The V gene end was trimmed by 4 bases and the J gene end by 4 bases; junction bases not matched to a gene: 10. This CDR3 has 16 residues. The CDR3 DNA reads TGTGCCAGCAGCTTTACGGGGGGGCCGTCATACAATGAGCAGTTCTTC. It encodes CASSFTGGPSYNEQFF. Based on the CDR3 plus reference TRBV9 and TRBJ2-1, the full variable domain is DSGVTQTPKHLITATGQRVTLRCSPRSGDLSVYWYQQSLDQGLQFLIQYYNGEERAKGNILERFSAQQFPDLHSELNLSSLELGDSALYFCASSFTGGPSYNEQFFGPGTRLTVL.

This clonotype is categorized as medium-sized. Being off target in a library aimed at alpha chains, this beta chain has a size of little meaning. This chain joins TRBV12-3 or TRBV12-4 and TRBJ1-1; no firm D call. The CDR3 runs 13 residues. Trimming took 2 bases from V and 5 from J, leaving 9 bases between them. CDR3 amino acids: CASSLRHGTEAFF. CDR3 nucleotide sequence: TGTGCCAGCAGTTTAAGGCATGGGACTGAAGCTTTCTTT.

This clonotype was observed a single time. A single base separates this from a much larger clone, so it may be a read error. A library made for alpha chains picked up this beta chain off target, so its size means little. The chain carries TRBV21-1 and TRBJ2-2; no DNA check was done on the table's D call, TRBD1. TRBV21-1 is shown as a pseudogene. The CDR3 spans 17 residues. CDR3 nucleotide sequence: TGTGCCACCCGGGTCAGGGAATCTCTTCGATACACCGGGGAGCTGTTTTTT. Translated: CATRVRESLRYTGELFF.

This clonotype was seen many times. This beta chain represents an off-target read in a library built for alpha chains; its size is of limited meaning. This sequence joins TRBV3-1 and TRBJ1-6; weak D call: TRBD1 (6 bases). CDR1 LGHDT and CDR2 YNNKEL come from the germline V gene (reference sequence). V was pared by 1 base and J by 8 bases, with 9 bases between. There are 14 residues in the CDR3. In nucleotides, the CDR3 is TGTGCCAGCAGCCAAGCCAACAGGGATTCACCCCTCCACTTT. Translating it yields CASSQANRDSPLHF.

On this clonotype: At one end, the junction sequence differs from germline, possibly due to a read error. The library was prepared for alpha chains; this beta chain is a stray read, so its frequency means little. The rearrangement joins TRBV10-3 to TRBJ1-1; no clear D gene. In germline, CDR1 is ENHRY, CDR2 SYGVKD. The CDR3 consists of 16 residues. As DNA, the CDR3 is TGTGTCATGAACTCTCCAGGTATCGGGCCCGGCACTGAAGCTTACTTT. Translated, it gives CVMNSPGIGPGTEAYF.

Points on this clonotype: This beta chain is an unintended read in a library built for alpha chains; its size means little. The chain links TRBV9 to TRBJ2-1; D call uncertain. The germline gives CDR1 SGDLS, CDR2 YYNGEE. The CDR3 sequence is 13 residues long. V was cut by 3 bases and J by 4 bases, with 8 bases left in between. CDR3 protein: CASSAAVYNEQFF. CDR3 bases: TGTGCCAGCAGCGCCGCTGTTTACAATGAGCAGTTCTTC. The variable domain in full, completed from reference TRBV9 and TRBJ2-1, reads DSGVTQTPKHLITATGQRVTLRCSPRSGDLSVYWYQQSLDQGLQFLIQYYNGEERAKGNILERFSAQQFPDLHSELNLSSLELGDSALYFCASSAAVYNEQFFGPGTRLTVL.

With regard to this clonotype: A library made for alpha chains picked up this beta chain off target, so its size means little. The CDR3 loop reads CASSSEQAGGHYNEQFF. DNA of the CDR3: TGTGCCAGCAGTTCTGAACAAGCGGGGGGCCACTACAATGAGCAGTTCTTC. The chain employs TRBV27 and TRBJ2-1; 9 bases line up with TRBD2. This CDR3 region has 17 residues. Germline V gene data show CDR1 as MNHEY and CDR2 as SMNVEV (reference sequence). The ends lost 4 bases at V and 3 bases at J; junction bases unmatched: 10.

This clonotype is judged medium-sized. For a library built for alpha chains, this beta chain is a stray read; little rests on its size. The gene calls are TRBV12-3 or TRBV12-4 and TRBJ1-2; D ambiguous. CDR3 length: 13 residues. The germline V and J ends were trimmed by 5 bases and 8 bases, with 15 bases remaining between them. The CDR3 DNA reads TGTGCCAGCAGTATCTCCCGCGGGTCGGGCTACACCTTC. Translated, it gives CASSISRGSGYTF.